This entry features one T cell receptor beta chain sequence. These data belong to a study of blood T cell repertoires in COVID-19. Study as a whole: The United States, Italy and Spain supplied acute and convalescent COVID-19 samples.

In the authors' workflow: Reference gene primer amplification yielded estimated nucleated cell counts. Sequencing used immunoSEQ multiplex PCR; TCRdb keeps in-frame clones, though not all of them. V and J calls and clone size are given by that table; D and trimming were obtained from the DNA. Of hundreds of thousands of clones in the sample, about nine tenths were seen once. This CDR3 has 15 residues. The J segment lost 0 bases and the V segment lost 3 bases, leaving 4 bases of the junction unmatched. The germline V gene has CDR1 SGHAT and CDR2 FQNNGV. The clonotype comes from a woman younger than 45 with active or convalescent COVID-19. Sequenced: peripheral blood. V and J are TRBV11-2 and TRBJ1-1; 7 nucleotides agree with TRBD1. In DNA, the CDR3 is TGTGCCAGCAGCTTGGGACAGACAATGAACACTGAAGCTTTCTTT. Its translation: CASSLGQTMNTEAFF.